The TCR beta chain described here comes from a study of blood T cell repertoires in COVID-19. Germline V gives CDR1 SGHRS, CDR2 YFSETQ. The length of the CDR3 is 14 residues. V lost 4 bases and J lost 1, with 11 bases in between. Measured with immunoSEQ multiplex PCR; TCRdb has only the in-frame clones, and not every one. The repertoire holds more than 300,000 clones, with 70% to 90% as singletons. Input material: PBMCs or T cells enriched from blood (not recorded which). The clonotype was recovered from a woman between 18 and 29 years old who had recovered from COVID-19. The gene calls are TRBV5-1 and TRBJ1-1; tentative D call: TRBD1 (6 bases). CDR3 DNA sequence: TGCGCCAGCAGCATCGGACAGTCGAACACTGAAGCTTTCTTT. It codes for CASSIGQSNTEAFF.